Listed here are 12 T cell receptor beta chains from one sample, sequenced in a study of shared clonotypes between healthy human individuals. Libraries were prepared by immunoSEQ multiplex PCR; TCRdb keeps only in-frame clonotypes and omits some of them. The table has hundreds of thousands of clones, 77% seen once. The sequencing input was PBMCs. The receptors stem from a woman in her forties in good health. Some clones in this sample may be carry-over from other donors' samples.

The chain carries TRBV9 and TRBJ2-1; maybe TRBD2 (6 bases). Trimming stripped 0 bases from V and 3 bases from J, with 10 bases between. The CDR3 has 15 residues. Germline CDR1 is SGDLS and CDR2 is YYNGEE. This CDR3 is CASSVGLAYYNEQFF. DNA for the CDR3: TGTGCCAGCAGCGTAGGGCTAGCGTACTACAATGAGCAGTTCTTC.

The rearrangement joins TRBV7-9 to TRBJ2-6; D gene unclear. The germline V gene has CDR1 SEHNR and CDR2 FQNEAQ (reference sequence). Trimming pared 7 bases from V and 0 bases from J, leaving 13 bases between. This CDR3 comprises 16 residues. CDR3 amino acids: CASKLGGNSGANVLTF. In nucleotides, the CDR3 is TGTGCCAGCAAGCTGGGCGGCAACTCTGGGGCCAACGTCCTGACTTTC.

V and J are TRBV6-6 and TRBJ1-2; the D gene is possibly TRBD1 (5 bases). CDR3 length: 14 amino acids. V lost 6 bases and J lost 4, with 15 bases in between. Germline V gene data show CDR1 as MNHNY and CDR2 as SVGAGI (reference sequence). The CDR3 region has the DNA TGTGCCAGCAGCCAACTCCCAGGGTCCTATGGCTACACCTTC. Its translation: CASSQLPGSYGYTF.

The chain links TRBV6-1 to TRBJ2-1; 7 nucleotides match TRBD2. The germline V gene encodes CDR1 MNHNS and CDR2 SASEGT. The CDR3 covers 13 residues. With 7 bases clipped from V and 2 bases from J, the junction kept 2 bases outside the gene matches. This chain's CDR3 is CASTAGAYNEQFF. Here the CDR3 DNA reads TGTGCCAGCACGGCGGGAGCCTACAATGAGCAGTTCTTC.

The rearrangement joins TRBV28 to TRBJ1-5, with no clear D. This CDR3 comprises 14 residues. Germline V CDR1 and CDR2: MDHEN, SYDVKM. V dropped 2 bases and J dropped 3 bases, with 8 bases sitting between them. CDR3 sequence: CASSLPGINQPQHF. CDR3 sequence (DNA): TGTGCCAGCAGTTTACCCGGGATCAATCAGCCCCAGCATTTT.

As concerns this clone: This likely came from a read error, as a far larger clone is one base away. The identical CDR3 is also encoded by other nucleotide sequences in the sample. This chain joins TRBV9 and TRBJ1-5; the D gene is possibly TRBD1 (6 bases). Trimming took off 4 bases at V and 3 bases at J, with 14 bases between the two ends. This CDR3 spans 15 amino acids. Looked up from germline, CDR1 is SGDLS and CDR2 is YYNGEE. CDR3 region: CASSRGGAPNQPQHF. In nucleotides, the CDR3 is TGTGCCAGCAGCAGAGGGGGGGCTCCCAATCAGCCCCAGCATTTT.

The V gene is TRBV7-3, the J gene TRBJ2-3; 9 bases are shared with TRBD2. Germline V gene lookup returns CDR1 SGHTA and CDR2 FQGTGA. CDR3 size: 14 residues. Trimming at V came to 5 bases and at J to 5 bases, leaving 5 bases not matched to a gene. The CDR3 DNA reads TGTGCCAGCAGCCCCGGGACTAGCTTAGATACGCAGTATTTT. It translates to CASSPGTSLDTQYF.

This sequence joins TRBV11-2 and TRBJ2-1; D not certain. The CDR3 contains 14 residues. Trimming pared 5 bases from V and 8 bases from J, leaving 16 bases between. CDR1 and CDR2 from the germline V gene are SGHAT and FQNNGV. The CDR3, as DNA: TGTGCCAGCAGCACACATTCACGAGCCGATGAGCAGTTCTTC. It is translated as CASSTHSRADEQFF.

J is TRBJ2-1 and V is TRBV5-4, with TRBD1 matching 8 bases. J was trimmed by 9 bases and V by 2 bases; bases with no gene match: 16. Germline-derived CDR1 and CDR2 are SGHNT and YYREEE (reference sequence). The CDR3 is 17 amino acids. The CDR3 is CASSLEGGRGLHGEQFF. The CDR3 nucleotides read TGTGCCAGCAGCTTAGAGGGTGGCAGGGGGCTTCACGGTGAGCAGTTCTTC.

On this clone itself: A far larger clone is a single base away, which makes a read error likely. V and J are TRBV5-4 and TRBJ1-2; no reliable D call. Trimming took off 0 bases at V and 5 bases at J, with 2 bases between the two ends. Germline values: CDR1 SGHNT, CDR2 YYREEE (reference sequence). This CDR3 is built from 11 residues. For the CDR3, the DNA is TGTGCCAGCAGCTTGGGGTATGGCTACACCTTC. Its translation is CASSLGYGYTF.

This clone appeared a few times. The genes are TRBV15 and TRBJ2-7, with D unresolved. V lost 1 base and J lost 3, with 19 bases in between. The V gene's germline CDR1 is LNHNV and CDR2 YYDKDF (reference sequence). This CDR3 is built from 17 residues. CDR3 nucleotides: TGTGCCACCAGCAGAGCCCGCTTCCTAGGACCCGACTACGAGCAGTACTTC. It is translated as CATSRARFLGPDYEQYF.

The chain links TRBV10-3 to TRBJ2-5; tentatively, D is TRBD1 or TRBD2 (5 bases each). The DNA end lines up better with TRBJ2-7; the J call may be wrong. Germline V gives CDR1 ENHRY, CDR2 SYGVKD. The CDR3 has 15 amino acids. The CDR3 here is CAISEETGTVYEQYF. As DNA, the CDR3 is TGTGCCATCAGTGAGGAAACCGGGACGGTATACGAGCAGTACTTC.